These T cell receptor beta chains were read from a single sample in a study of T cell repertoires in cytomegalovirus infection. One entry per CDR3 protein, called by TCRdb with MiXCR from the reads. The data contain a few hundred thousand distinct CDR3 sequences, over 15% of them seen just once; the ten biggest clones take up 7.5% to 9%. Sequences were obtained from PBMCs. The receptors here all came from a human donor in good health (CMV status not recorded). Some clones in this sample may be carry-over from other donors' samples. Each CDR3 is given with its conserved first and last residue. A D gene is named only where the DNA matches it firmly. Clone size is not always given. Where it is, it says once, few, many or a class for expanded clones.

V gene	clone size	D gene	J gene	CDR3 DNA	CDR3 protein
TRBV6-1	many	TRBD1	TRBJ2-1	TGTGCCAGCAGGGAGACAGGGGGCTACAATGAGCAGTTCTTC	CASRETGGYNEQFF
TRBV19	NA	TRBD1	TRBJ2-1	TGTGCCAGTTCTCGAGGGGGCGATTCGAATGAGCAGTTCTTC	CASSRGGDSNEQFF
TRBV4-1	few	NA	TRBJ1-5	TGCGCCAGCAGCCAGGATTGGACAGATCAACAGCCCCAGCATTTT	CASSQDWTDQQPQHF
TRBV6-1	many	NA	TRBJ2-7	TGTGCCAGCAGGACCGACTCCTACGAGCAGTACTTC	CASRTDSYEQYF
TRBV12-3/TRBV12-4	NA	TRBD2	TRBJ2-2	TGTGCCAGCAGTCGACTAGCGGGAGCCCTCGGGGAGCTGTTTTTT	CASSRLAGALGELFF
TRBV20-1	few	NA	TRBJ2-3	TGCAGTGCTAGGCCCGGCGGATTAGCAGATACGCAGTATTTT	CSARPGGLADTQYF
TRBV20-1	few	TRBD2	TRBJ2-1	TGCAGTGCTAGTCCTAGCGGGGACCCGAATGAGCAGTTCTTC	CSASPSGDPNEQFF
TRBV6-1	NA	NA	TRBJ1-5	TGTGCCAGCAGTGAAGTCAAGGGAAGAGATCAGCCCCAGCATTTT	CASSEVKGRDQPQHF
TRBV7-2	many	NA	TRBJ2-5	TGTGCCAGCAGCTTAACTCTGACCCAAGAGACCCAGTACTTC	CASSLTLTQETQYF
TRBV6-1	NA	NA	TRBJ1-5	TGTGCCAGCAGTGAGGGGCGGCAGCATTTT	CASSEGRQHF
TRBV5-4	NA	NA	TRBJ1-2	TGTGCCAGCAGCTTAGGGGCAGGACAACTTCTTGGCTACACCTTC	CASSLGAGQLLGYTF
TRBV19	many	NA	TRBJ1-2	TGTGCCAGTAGTATTGCTCAGGGCGGCTATGGCTACACCTTC	CASSIAQGGYGYTF
TRBV19	few	NA	TRBJ1-1	TGTGCCAGCCGCCAATCGGGGGGTCTGAACACTGAAGCTTTCTTT	CASRQSGGLNTEAFF
TRBV29-1	NA	TRBD1	TRBJ2-5	TGCAGCGTTGGGGACAGCCCCCAAGAGACCCAGTACTTC	CSVGDSPQETQYF
TRBV7-6	many	NA	TRBJ1-5	TGTGCCAGCAGCTTAGATCCCTATCAGCCCCAGCATTTT	CASSLDPYQPQHF
TRBV12-3/TRBV12-4	NA	NA	TRBJ2-1	TGTGCCAGCAGCCTGAGGGGAGTTCGAGTTTTCCCCTACAATGAGCAGTTCTTC	CASSLRGVRVFPYNEQFF
TRBV18	NA	NA	TRBJ2-7	TGTGCCAGCTCACAAGGGGAGGTGAGCTCCTACGAGCAGTACTTC	CASSQGEVSSYEQYF
TRBV2	few	NA	TRBJ2-5	TGTGCCAGCAGTGATTTAAGGGGTGAGACCCAGTACTTC	CASSDLRGETQYF
TRBV7-2	many	NA	TRBJ2-5	TGTGCCAGCAGCTTACGTCGTAGAGAGACCCAGTACTTC	CASSLRRRETQYF
TRBV11-3	NA	NA	TRBJ2-1	TGTGCCAGCAACTTAGGGGGAGGCCGAAACAATGAGCAGTTCTTC	CASNLGGGRNNEQFF
TRBV20-1	NA	NA	TRBJ2-5	TGCAGTGCTAGTCACGGGCAGACTCAAGAGACCCAGTACTTC	CSASHGQTQETQYF
TRBV6-1	few	NA	TRBJ2-1	TGTGCCAGCAGTGAACCATGCCTATATTGTGAGCAGTTCTTC	CASSEPCLYCEQFF
TRBV12-3/TRBV12-4	many	NA	TRBJ1-5	TGTGCCAGCAGTTTTGGCTTAAGGGGTGGGCCCCAGCATTTT	CASSFGLRGGPQHF
TRBV7-2	many	NA	TRBJ1-1	TGTGCCAGCAGCTTATTCATTGAAGCTTTCTTT	CASSLFIEAFF
TRBV20-1	many	NA	TRBJ2-7	TGCAGTCCAGATCTGCGGGAAACCTACGAGCAGTACTTC	CSPDLRETYEQYF
TRBV20-1	few	NA	TRBJ1-5	TGCAGTGCCCGCAGCGCCAATCAGCCCCAGCATTTT	CSARSANQPQHF
TRBV11-2	many	TRBD1	TRBJ1-5	TGTGCCAGCAGCCCCCGGGGACAGTCCAATCAGCCCCAGCATTTT	CASSPRGQSNQPQHF
TRBV10-3	NA	NA	TRBJ2-7	TGTGCCATCAGTGAGTACAACTACGAGCAGTACTTC	CAISEYNYEQYF
TRBV7-9	few	NA	TRBJ2-1	TGTGCCAGCAGCTTATCCGGGGTGACCTACAATGAGCAGTTCTTC	CASSLSGVTYNEQFF
TRBV19	NA	NA	TRBJ2-3	TGTGCCAGTAGTACCCCCGGGGGCAGCACAGATACGCAGTATTTT	CASSTPGGSTDTQYF
TRBV7-2	many	TRBD1	TRBJ2-1	TGTGCCAGCAGCTGGGACAGATACAATGAGCAGTTCTTC	CASSWDRYNEQFF
TRBV6-6	NA	NA	TRBJ1-2	TGTGCCAGCAGTTACTCTCGAACTACACCCGGCTATGGCTACACCTTC	CASSYSRTTPGYGYTF
TRBV6-5	NA	NA	TRBJ1-2	TGTGCCAGCAGTTCCCCTCGCCTCGTCGGGAGCGGCTACACCTTC	CASSSPRLVGSGYTF
TRBV7-2	NA	NA	TRBJ2-2	TGTGCCAGCAGCCAAGGGGATTACCCCGGGGAGCTGTTTTTT	CASSQGDYPGELFF
TRBV6-5	few	NA	TRBJ2-5	TGTGCCAGCAGTTACAAGTTTGGGGAGACCCAGTACTTC	CASSYKFGETQYF
TRBV6-8	NA	TRBD1	TRBJ2-7	TGTGCCAGCAGTAGGGGGGACAGGGAGGTCCACAAGCAGTACTTC	CASSRGDREVHKQYF
TRBV2	NA	NA	TRBJ2-7	TGTGCCAGCACCAGCCAGGTTATCAACGAGCAGTACTTC	CASTSQVINEQYF
TRBV9	NA	NA	TRBJ1-2	TGTGCCAGCAGCGTCGAACAGGGATTGGGCTACACCTTC	CASSVEQGLGYTF
TRBV29-1	few	NA	TRBJ1-1	TGCAGCGTTGCGAAACCGCAGGACACTGAAGCTTTCTTT	CSVAKPQDTEAFF
TRBV2	NA	NA	TRBJ2-3	TGTGCCAGCAGCAAAGAAGTTGGAGATACGCAGGATTTT	CASSKEVGDTQDF
TRBV2	NA	TRBD2	TRBJ2-4	TGTGCCACCAGCGGGACTCCGACCAGGAACATTCAGTACTTC	CATSGTPTRNIQYF
TRBV6-1	NA	TRBD1	TRBJ2-7	TGTGCCAGCCAACTCGGGACAGGGAAGCAGTACTTC	CASQLGTGKQYF
TRBV7-2	many	TRBD2	TRBJ2-5	TGTGCCAGCGGAAAGTCCCTAGCTAGCGGACAAGAGACCCAGTACTTC	CASGKSLASGQETQYF